This TCR beta chain was identified in a study of Graves' ophthalmopathy and Graves' hyperthyroidism. The CDR3 sequence is 17 residues long. CDR1 is SGHNT, CDR2 YENEEA, per germline. V shed 5 bases and J 5 bases; nucleotides not matched to a gene: 17. Amplification targeted the TCR beta CDR3 regions, with RNA transcripts as the source material. First-round RT-PCR used HTBI primers; second-round multiplex PCR followed. TCRdb itself ran the multiplex PCR reads through MiXCR, one entry per CDR3 protein. The sample lists approximately 640,000 distinct CDR3 sequences; approximately 39% were seen once. The gene calls are TRBV11-3 and TRBJ2-7; 8 nucleotides align to TRBD2. The TCR comes from an adult man with Graves' ophthalmopathy. The material sequenced was peripheral blood. The CDR3: CASSMPRTGGALHEQYF. The CDR3 DNA follows: TGTGCCAGCAGCATGCCCCGGACGGGGGGGGCTCTTCACGAGCAGTACTTC.